The sequence of this T cell receptor beta chain was determined in a study of long-term antiretroviral therapy in people with HIV. In regard to this clone: No antigen is known for it.

Every participant gave one or more pre-ART and two or more post-ART PBMC samples. The assay used was immunoSEQ (version v3.0), run at survey level. The method was immunoSEQ multiplex PCR; TCRdb's version includes in-frame clones alone and lacks a portion of them. The sample includes 20,000 to 25,000 clones, 85% to 90% of them seen just once. Notes on the study in general: Unavailable data included ART adherence, viral resistance and therapy changes (switches in treatment).

Deletions cut 0 bases from V and 5 bases from J, with 14 bases between. The CDR3 sequence is 15 residues long. In germline, CDR1 is SGDLS, CDR2 YYNGEE. This sample comprised unsorted PBMCs, obtained 1.8 years before starting antiretroviral therapy. The chain uses TRBV9 and TRBJ2-5, with D tentatively TRBD1 (5 bases). The receptor's source is a woman aged 30 to 39 with HIV. The CDR3 protein is CASSVEGLGAETQYF. The CDR3 DNA reads TGTGCCAGCAGCGTAGAGGGTTTAGGGGCGGAGACCCAGTACTTC.